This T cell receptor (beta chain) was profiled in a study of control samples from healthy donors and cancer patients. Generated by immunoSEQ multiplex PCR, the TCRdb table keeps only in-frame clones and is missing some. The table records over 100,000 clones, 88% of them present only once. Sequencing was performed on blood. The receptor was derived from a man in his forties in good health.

This chain's CDR3 is CASSSFRTSGIDEQFF. The CDR3 region has the DNA TGTGCCAGCAGTTCCTTCCGGACTAGCGGTATCGATGAGCAGTTCTTC. The rearrangement links TRBV6-5 to TRBJ2-1; TRBD2 agrees at 10 bases. Unmatched junction bases numbered 11, after V lost 4 bases and J lost 8 bases. The CDR3 contains 16 residues. Germline assignment: CDR1 MNHEY and CDR2 SVGAGI.